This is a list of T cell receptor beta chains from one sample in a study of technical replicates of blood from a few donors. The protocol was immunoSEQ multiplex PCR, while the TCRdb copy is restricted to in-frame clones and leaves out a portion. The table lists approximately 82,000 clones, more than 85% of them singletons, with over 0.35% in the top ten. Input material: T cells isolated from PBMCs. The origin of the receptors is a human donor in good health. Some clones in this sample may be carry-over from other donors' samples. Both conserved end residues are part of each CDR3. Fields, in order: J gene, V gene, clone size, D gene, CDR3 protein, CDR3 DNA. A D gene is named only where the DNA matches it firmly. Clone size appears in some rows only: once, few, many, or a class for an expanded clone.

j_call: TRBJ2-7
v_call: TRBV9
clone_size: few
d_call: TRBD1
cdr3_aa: CASSIGTGGYEQYF
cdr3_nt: TGTGCCAGCAGCATCGGGACAGGCGGGTACGAGCAGTACTTC

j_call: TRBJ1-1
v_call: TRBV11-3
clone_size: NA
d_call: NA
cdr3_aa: CASSLDQVMNTEAFF
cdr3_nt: TGTGCCAGCAGCTTAGATCAGGTCATGAACACTGAAGCTTTCTTT

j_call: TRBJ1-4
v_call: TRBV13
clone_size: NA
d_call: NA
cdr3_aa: CASSPGRANEKLFF
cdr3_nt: TGTGCCAGCAGCCCGGGGAGGGCTAATGAAAAACTGTTTTTT

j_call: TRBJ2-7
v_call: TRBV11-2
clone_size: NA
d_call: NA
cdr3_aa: CASSSSQDTIDEQYF
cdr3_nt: TGTGCCAGCAGCTCATCCCAGGATACAATTGACGAGCAGTACTTC

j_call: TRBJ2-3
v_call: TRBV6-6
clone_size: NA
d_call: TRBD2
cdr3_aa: CASRGGTHASDTQYF
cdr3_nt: TGTGCCAGCAGGGGGGGGACCCACGCGTCAGATACGCAGTATTTT

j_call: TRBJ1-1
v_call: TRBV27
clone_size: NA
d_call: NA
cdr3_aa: CASSPAGGNTEAFF
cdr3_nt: TGTGCCAGCAGTCCGGCGGGGGGGAACACTGAAGCTTTCTTT

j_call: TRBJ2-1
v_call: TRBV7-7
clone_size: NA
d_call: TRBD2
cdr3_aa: CASSLGLAGGNEQFF
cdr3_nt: TGTGCCAGCAGCTTAGGGCTAGCGGGAGGGAATGAGCAGTTCTTC

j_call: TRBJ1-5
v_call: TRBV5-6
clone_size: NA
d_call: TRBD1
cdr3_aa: CASSSAVQGFNQPQHF
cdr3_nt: TGTGCCAGCAGCTCCGCGGTACAGGGGTTTAATCAGCCCCAGCATTTT

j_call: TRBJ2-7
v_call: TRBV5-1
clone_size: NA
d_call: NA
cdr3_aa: CASSTSSYEQYF
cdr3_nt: TGCGCCAGCAGCACGAGCTCCTACGAGCAGTACTTC

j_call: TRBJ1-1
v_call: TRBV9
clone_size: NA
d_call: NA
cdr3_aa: CASRGGTGRDTEAFF
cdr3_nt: TGTGCCAGCAGGGGGGGTACAGGGAGGGACACTGAAGCTTTCTTT

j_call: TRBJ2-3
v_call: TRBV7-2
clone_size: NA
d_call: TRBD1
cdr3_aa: CASSARDRGTSDTQYF
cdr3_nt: TGTGCCAGCAGTGCCAGGGACAGGGGTACTTCAGATACGCAGTATTTT

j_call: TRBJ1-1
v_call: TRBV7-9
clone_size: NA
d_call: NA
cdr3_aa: CASSLGGGVAEAFF
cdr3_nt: TGTGCCAGCAGCTTGGGGGGAGGGGTCGCTGAAGCTTTCTTT

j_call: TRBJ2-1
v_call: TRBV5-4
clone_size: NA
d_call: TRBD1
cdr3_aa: CASSLDQGAYNEQFF
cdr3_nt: TGTGCCAGCAGCTTGGACCAGGGGGCCTACAATGAGCAGTTCTTC

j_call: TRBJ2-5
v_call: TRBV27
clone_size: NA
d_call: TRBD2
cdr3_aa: CASSLTGLVVGETQYF
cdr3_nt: TGTGCCAGCAGTTTAACGGGACTAGTAGTAGGGGAGACCCAGTACTTC

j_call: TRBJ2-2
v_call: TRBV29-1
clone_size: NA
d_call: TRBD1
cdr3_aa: CSAAVVGTATGELFF
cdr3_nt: TGCAGCGCAGCCGTGGTGGGGACAGCCACCGGGGAGCTGTTTTTT

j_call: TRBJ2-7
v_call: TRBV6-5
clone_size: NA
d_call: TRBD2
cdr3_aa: CASGRRAGEQYF
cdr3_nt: TGTGCCAGCGGGAGGAGAGCGGGGGAGCAGTACTTC

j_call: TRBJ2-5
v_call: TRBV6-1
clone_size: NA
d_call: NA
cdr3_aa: CASSEGTTQETQYF
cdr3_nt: TGTGCCAGCAGTGAAGGGACAACTCAAGAGACCCAGTACTTC

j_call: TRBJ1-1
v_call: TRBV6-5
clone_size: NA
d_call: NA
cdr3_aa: CASITPAGTEAFF
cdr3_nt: TGTGCCAGCATCACTCCGGCGGGGACTGAAGCTTTCTTT

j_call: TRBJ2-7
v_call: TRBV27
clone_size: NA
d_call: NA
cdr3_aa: CASSLFPGEVYEQYF
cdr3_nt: TGTGCCAGCAGTTTGTTCCCGGGAGAGGTCTACGAGCAGTACTTC

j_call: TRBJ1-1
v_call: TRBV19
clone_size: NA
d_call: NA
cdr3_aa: CASSISYMNTEAFF
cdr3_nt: TGTGCCAGTAGTATATCGTACATGAACACTGAAGCTTTCTTT

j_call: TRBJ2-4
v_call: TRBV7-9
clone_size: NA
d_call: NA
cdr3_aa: CASSLTVGDKNIQYF
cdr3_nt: TGTGCCAGCAGCTTAACAGTAGGGGACAAAAACATTCAGTACTTC

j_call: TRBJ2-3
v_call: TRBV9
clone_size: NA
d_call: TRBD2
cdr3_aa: CASNLQDSGMADTQYF
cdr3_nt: TGTGCCAGCAACCTTCAAGATAGCGGGATGGCAGATACGCAGTATTTT

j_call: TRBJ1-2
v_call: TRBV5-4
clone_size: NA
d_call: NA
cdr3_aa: CASSLEPGNYGYTF
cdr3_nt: TGTGCCAGCAGCTTGGAACCGGGGAACTATGGCTACACCTTC

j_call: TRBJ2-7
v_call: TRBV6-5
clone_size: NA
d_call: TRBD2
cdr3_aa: CASRRRAGEQYF
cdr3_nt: TGTGCCAGCAGGAGGAGAGCGGGGGAGCAGTACTTC

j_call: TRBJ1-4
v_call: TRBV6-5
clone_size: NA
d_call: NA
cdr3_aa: CASRRTVATNEKLFF
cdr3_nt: TGTGCCAGCCGGAGGACCGTTGCAACTAATGAAAAACTGTTTTTT

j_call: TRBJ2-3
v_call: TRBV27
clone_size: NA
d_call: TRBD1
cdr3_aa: CASSLSRGDTQYF
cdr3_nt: TGTGCCAGCAGTTTATCCAGGGGGGATACGCAGTATTTT

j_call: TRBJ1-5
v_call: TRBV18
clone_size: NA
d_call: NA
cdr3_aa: CASSLDGNQPQHF
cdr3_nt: TGTGCCAGCTCACTCGACGGGAATCAGCCCCAGCATTTT

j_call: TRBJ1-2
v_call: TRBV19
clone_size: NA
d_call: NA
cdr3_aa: CASSISRTNYGYTF
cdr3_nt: TGTGCCAGTAGTATATCCAGGACTAACTATGGCTACACCTTC

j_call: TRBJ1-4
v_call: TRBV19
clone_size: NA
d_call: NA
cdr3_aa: CASSPGGETNEKLFF
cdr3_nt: TGTGCCAGTAGTCCCGGTGGGGAGACTAATGAAAAACTGTTTTTT

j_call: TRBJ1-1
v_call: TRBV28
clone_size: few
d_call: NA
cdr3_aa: CASSSGQSTEAFF
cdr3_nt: TGTGCCAGCAGTAGCGGACAGAGCACTGAAGCTTTCTTT

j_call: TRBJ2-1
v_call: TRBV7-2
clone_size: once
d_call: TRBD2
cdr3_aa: CASSQRASGSNEQFF
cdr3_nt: TGTGCCAGCAGCCAGCGTGCAAGCGGGAGCAATGAGCAGTTCTTC

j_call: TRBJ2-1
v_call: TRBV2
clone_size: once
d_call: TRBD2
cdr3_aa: CASIRTSGKSYNEQFF
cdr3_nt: TGTGCCAGCATACGGACTAGCGGGAAATCCTACAATGAGCAGTTCTTC

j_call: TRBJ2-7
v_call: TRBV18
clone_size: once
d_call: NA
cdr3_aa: CASSPPSSYEQYF
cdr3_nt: TGTGCCAGCTCACCCCCTAGCTCCTACGAGCAGTACTTC

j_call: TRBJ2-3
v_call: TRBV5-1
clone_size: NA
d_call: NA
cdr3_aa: CASSLALVGADTQYF
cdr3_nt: TGCGCCAGCAGCTTGGCACTAGTGGGTGCAGATACGCAGTATTTT

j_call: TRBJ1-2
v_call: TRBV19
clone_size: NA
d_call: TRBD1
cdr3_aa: CASSTGQGNNYGYTF
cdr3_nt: TGTGCCAGTAGTACTGGACAGGGCAATAACTATGGCTACACCTTC

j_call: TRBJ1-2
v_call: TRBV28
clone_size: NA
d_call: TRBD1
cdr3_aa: CASSLETGVAGYTF
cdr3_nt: TGTGCCAGCAGTTTAGAGACAGGGGTTGCGGGCTACACCTTC

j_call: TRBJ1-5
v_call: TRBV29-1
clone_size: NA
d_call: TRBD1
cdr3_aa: CSVATGSKNQPQHF
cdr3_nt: TGCAGCGTCGCGACAGGGAGTAAGAATCAGCCCCAGCATTTT

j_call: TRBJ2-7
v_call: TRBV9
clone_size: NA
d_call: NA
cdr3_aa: CASSVGGAAYEQYF
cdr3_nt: TGTGCCAGCAGCGTAGGGGGCGCGGCCTACGAGCAGTACTTC

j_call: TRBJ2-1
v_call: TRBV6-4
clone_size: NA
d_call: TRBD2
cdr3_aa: CASSGGLAGDEQFF
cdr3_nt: TGTGCCAGCAGTGGGGGACTAGCGGGAGATGAGCAGTTCTTC

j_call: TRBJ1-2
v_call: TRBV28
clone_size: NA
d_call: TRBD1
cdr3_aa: CASSLVGGTGFGYTF
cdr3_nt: TGTGCCAGCAGTTTAGTGGGCGGGACAGGGTTCGGCTACACCTTC

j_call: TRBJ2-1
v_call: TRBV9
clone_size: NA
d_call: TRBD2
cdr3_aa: CASSVVPSGSYEQFF
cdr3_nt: TGTGCCAGCAGCGTAGTGCCTAGCGGGAGCTATGAGCAGTTCTTC

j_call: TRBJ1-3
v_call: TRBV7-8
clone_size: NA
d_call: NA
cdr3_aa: CASSPATIGNTIYF
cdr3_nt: TGTGCCAGCAGCCCTGCGACAATTGGAAACACCATATATTTT

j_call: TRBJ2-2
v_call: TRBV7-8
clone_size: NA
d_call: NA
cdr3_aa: CASSFRDTNTGELFF
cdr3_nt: TGTGCCAGCAGCTTCCGGGACACCAACACCGGGGAGCTGTTTTTT

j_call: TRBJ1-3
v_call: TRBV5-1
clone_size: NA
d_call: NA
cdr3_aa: CASSLDGAPGNTIYF
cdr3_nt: TGCGCCAGCAGCTTGGATGGGGCTCCTGGAAACACCATATATTTT

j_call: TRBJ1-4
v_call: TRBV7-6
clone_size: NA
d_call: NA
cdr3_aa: CASSYQGSTEEKLFF
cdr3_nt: TGTGCCAGCAGCTATCAGGGTTCGACTGAAGAAAAACTGTTTTTT

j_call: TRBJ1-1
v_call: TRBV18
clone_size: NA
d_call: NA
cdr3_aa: CASSPQQMNTEAFF
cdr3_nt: TGTGCCAGCTCACCACAACAGATGAACACTGAAGCTTTCTTT

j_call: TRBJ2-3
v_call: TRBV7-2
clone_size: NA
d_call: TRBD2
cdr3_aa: CASSANLAGPDTQYF
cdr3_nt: TGTGCCAGCAGCGCAAACCTAGCGGGGCCAGATACGCAGTATTTT

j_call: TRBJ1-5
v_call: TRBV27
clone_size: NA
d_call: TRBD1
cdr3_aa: CASSLGTGGDGQPQHF
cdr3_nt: TGTGCCAGCAGTTTAGGGACAGGGGGCGACGGTCAGCCCCAGCATTTT

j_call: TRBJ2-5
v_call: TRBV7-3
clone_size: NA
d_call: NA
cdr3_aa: CASSSGGVSQETQYF
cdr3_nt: TGTGCCAGCAGCTCAGGCGGGGTCTCTCAAGAGACCCAGTACTTC

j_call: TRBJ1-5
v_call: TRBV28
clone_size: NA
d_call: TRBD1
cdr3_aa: CASNSGQGTFSNQPQHF
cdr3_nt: TGTGCCAGCAATAGTGGACAGGGTACCTTTAGCAATCAGCCCCAGCATTTT

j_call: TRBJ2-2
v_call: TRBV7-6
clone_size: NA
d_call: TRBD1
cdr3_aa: CASSPRTGFTGELFF
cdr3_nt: TGTGCCAGCAGCCCACGGACAGGGTTTACCGGGGAGCTGTTTTTT

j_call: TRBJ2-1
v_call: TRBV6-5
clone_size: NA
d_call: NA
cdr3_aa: CASSYGGQFYNEQFF
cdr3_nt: TGTGCCAGCAGTTACGGTGGACAGTTCTACAATGAGCAGTTCTTC

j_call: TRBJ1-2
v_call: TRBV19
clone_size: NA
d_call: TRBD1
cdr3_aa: CASSKGDRVNYGYTF
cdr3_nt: TGTGCCAGTAGTAAAGGGGACAGGGTGAACTATGGCTACACCTTC

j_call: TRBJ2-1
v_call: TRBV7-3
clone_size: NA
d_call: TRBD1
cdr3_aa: CASSQGQGGINEQFF
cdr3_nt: TGTGCCAGCAGCCAGGGACAGGGGGGTATCAATGAGCAGTTCTTC

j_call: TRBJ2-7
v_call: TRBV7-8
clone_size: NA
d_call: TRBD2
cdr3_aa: CASSLKREGLYEQYF
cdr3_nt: TGTGCCAGCAGCCTCAAGCGGGAGGGCCTCTACGAGCAGTACTTC